This T cell receptor (beta chain) was observed in a study of response to subunit inactivated influenza vaccine. In TCRdb, the RT-PCR reads were re-called with MiXCR into one record per CDR3 protein. The sample lists around 540,000 distinct CDR3 sequences; 10% to 15% were seen once. Trimming pared 10 bases from V and 0 bases from J, leaving 10 bases between. CDR3 length: 13 amino acids. The germline V gene encodes CDR1 MNHNY and CDR2 SVGAGI (reference sequence). This clonotype has at least ten counts. The material sequenced was PBMCs from blood, taken on the day of vaccination. The V call is TRBV6-6, the J call TRBJ2-1; D not resolved. This clonotype was obtained from a man aged 50 or older who received an inactivated influenza vaccine. CDR3 sequence: CATQAGSYNEQFF. CDR3 DNA: TGTGCCACCCAAGCTGGCTCCTACAATGAGCAGTTCTTC.